The 20 T cell receptor beta chains given below trace back to one sample, sequenced in a study of blood T cells in healthy people across ages. A J-beta primer mix and a sample-barcoded 5' primer were used in a second PCR of about 7 to 12 cycles. Each CDR3 protein gets one entry after TCRdb re-called the 5' RACE reads with MiXCR. Among 1,800,000 or so distinct CDR3 sequences listed, roughly two fifths were seen once. Sequencing used blood. The receptors shown here come from a human donor in good health.

The chain recombines TRBV11-1 with TRBJ2-5; TRBD1 is a possible D gene (5 bases). The V gene's germline CDR1 is SGHAT and CDR2 FQDESV (reference sequence). CDR3 size: 15 residues. With 5 bases removed from V and 1 base from J, the gap between germline ends came to 14 bases. The CDR3 coding sequence is TGTGCCAGCAGCCCCTCTGGACACCTCCAAGAGACCCAGTACTTC. Translation: CASSPSGHLQETQYF.

The genes are TRBV6-6 and TRBJ2-1; 9 nucleotides agree with TRBD1. V was pared by 7 bases and J by 6 bases, with 10 bases of the junction left unmatched. There are 15 residues in the CDR3. Germline CDR1 MNHNY, CDR2 SVGAGI (reference sequence). CDR3 nucleotide sequence: TGTGCCAGCAATTCCGGACAGGGGACCCTCAATGAGCAGTTCTTC. Encoded protein: CASNSGQGTLNEQFF.

The chain is built from TRBV20-1 and TRBJ2-1; D tentatively reads TRBD1 or TRBD2 (5 bases each). Germline V gene sequence: CDR1 DFQATT, CDR2 SNEGSKA (reference sequence). CDR3 length: 13 residues. The CDR3 loop reads CSTGHRRTNEQFF. The CDR3 bases are TGCAGCACGGGGCACCGCAGGACTAATGAGCAGTTCTTC.

V is TRBV7-9 and J is TRBJ1-6; D remains unclear. Germline CDR1 is SEHNR and CDR2 is FQNEAQ (reference sequence). Trimming took 5 bases from V and 6 from J, leaving 11 bases between them. CDR3 length equals 14 residues. The DNA for the CDR3 is TGTGCCAGCAGCCTATCGATAGTTAATTCACCCCTCCACTTT. Its protein product is CASSLSIVNSPLHF.

The V and J genes are TRBV2 and TRBJ2-3; 14 bases align to TRBD2. Germline CDR1 is SNHLY and CDR2 is FYNNEI. V lost 6 bases to trimming and J lost 4 bases; unmatched junction nucleotides: 9. The CDR3 extends over 17 amino acids. CDR3 bases: TGTGCCAGCAGAGGAGGCCGACTAGCGGGGGGGCCAGATACGCAGTATTTT. Translated, it gives CASRGGRLAGGPDTQYF.

V is TRBV7-2 and J is TRBJ2-7; 7 nucleotides match TRBD2. The CDR3 is 15 amino acids. The germline gives CDR1 SGHTA, CDR2 FQGNSA. J was trimmed by 1 base and V by 5 bases; bases with no gene match: 8. CDR3 DNA: TGTGCCAGCAGCCGTAGCGGGTCGGAGTCCTACGAGCAGTACTTC. Translated, it gives CASSRSGSESYEQYF.

This chain links TRBV7-9 with TRBJ2-7, with TRBD1 matching 8 bases. This CDR3 is 15 amino acids long. Germline V gene lookup returns CDR1 SEHNR and CDR2 FQNEAQ (reference sequence). Unmatched junction bases numbered 8, after V lost 4 bases and J lost 3 bases. The CDR3 sequence: CASSSGTGPFYEQYF. In DNA, the CDR3 is TGTGCCAGCAGCTCTGGGACAGGACCTTTCTACGAGCAGTACTTC.

This chain's CDR3 is CASSSGQGRGEKLFF. The DNA for the CDR3 is TGTGCCAGCAGCTCCGGACAGGGGCGGGGTGAAAAACTGTTTTTT. The V call is TRBV7-2, the J call TRBJ1-4; 9 bases agree with TRBD1. There are 15 residues in the CDR3. V shed 4 bases and J 7 bases; nucleotides not matched to a gene: 7. Germline loops: CDR1 SGHTA, CDR2 FQGNSA.

This clonotype has a handful of counts. This chain links TRBV7-2 with TRBJ2-7; D might be TRBD1 (5 bases). The CDR3 consists of 14 residues. Trimming took 4 bases from V and 6 from J, leaving 16 bases between them. Germline V lookup: CDR1 SGHTA, CDR2 FQGNSA. Here the CDR3 DNA reads TGTGCCAGCAGCTCGCAGGGTAGTTACGGCGAGCAGTACTTC. It yields the protein CASSSQGSYGEQYF.

This chain links TRBV7-8 with TRBJ1-4; D is ambiguous. The V and J ends lost 5 bases and 8 bases respectively, with 18 bases between them. The CDR3 is 15 amino acids. Germline V lookup: CDR1 SGHVS, CDR2 FQNEAQ. The CDR3 spells CASSPWEVTGEKLFF. As DNA, the CDR3 is TGTGCCAGCAGCCCCTGGGAGGTCACGGGAGAAAAACTGTTTTTT.

As to this clonotype: The junction departs from the called germline gene at one end, perhaps through a read error. The chain uses TRBV7-2 and TRBJ2-2; unclear D gene. Looked up from germline, CDR1 is SGHTA and CDR2 is FQGNSA. The CDR3 runs 12 residues. The CDR3 region is CASSFSTVELFF. DNA for the CDR3: TGTGCCAGCAGCTTTTCCACCGTGGAGCTGTTTTTT.

A few counts support this clonotype. V gene TRBV24-1 combines with J gene TRBJ2-1; a possible D gene is TRBD1 (6 bases). V lost 1 base and J lost 8, with 17 bases in between. This CDR3 comprises 16 residues. Germline V gene data show CDR1 as KGHDR and CDR2 as SFDVKD. The CDR3: CATSDFNSGQGYEQFF. The CDR3, as DNA: TGTGCCACCAGTGATTTTAACTCGGGACAAGGGTATGAGCAGTTCTTC.

A few counts support this clonotype. The chain uses TRBV4-3 and TRBJ2-4; D ambiguous. The J call may be wrong; the DNA end is better matched by TRBJ2-7. The CDR3 contains 15 residues. The germline gives CDR1 LGHNA, CDR2 YSLEER. The CDR3 DNA reads as TGCGCCAGCAGCCAAGGTCTCACGCTTACCTACGAGCAGTACTTC. Translating gives CASSQGLTLTYEQYF.

CDR3 sequence (DNA): TGCAGTGCTAGAGATTGGGGAATAGCGGAAAACATTCAGTACTTC. Residues: CSARDWGIAENIQYF. The J gene is TRBJ2-4, the V gene TRBV20-1; D perhaps matches TRBD2 (6 bases). The germline V gene encodes CDR1 DFQATT and CDR2 SNEGSKA (reference sequence). Trimming took off 0 bases at V and 5 bases at J, with 14 bases between the two ends. CDR3 length equals 15 residues.

This chain uses TRBV7-9 with TRBJ1-1, with 7 bases that match TRBD1. This CDR3 region has 14 residues. In germline, CDR1 is SEHNR, CDR2 FQNEAQ (reference sequence). With 0 bases clipped from V and 11 bases from J, the junction kept 9 bases outside the gene matches. The CDR3 loop reads CASSLAGRGQDAFF. Here the CDR3 DNA reads TGTGCCAGCAGCTTAGCGGGGAGGGGGCAGGACGCTTTCTTT.

This clonotype came up a few times. The V call is TRBV11-2, the J call TRBJ1-2, with a possible D match to TRBD1 (5 bases). CDR3 length: 18 residues. V dropped 3 bases and J dropped 2 bases, with 22 bases sitting between them. Germline V gene sequence: CDR1 SGHAT, CDR2 FQNNGV. This chain's CDR3 is CASSFSPSRGPKNYGYTF. CDR3 in DNA: TGTGCCAGCAGCTTCTCTCCCTCGAGGGGACCTAAAAACTATGGCTACACCTTC.

The genes are TRBV28 and TRBJ1-1, with TRBD1 as a possible D gene (6 bases). CDR3 length equals 15 residues. Germline V lookup: CDR1 MDHEN, CDR2 SYDVKM. The germline V and J ends were trimmed by 5 bases and 5 bases, with 18 bases remaining between them. The CDR3 nucleotides are TGTGCCAGCAGTCCCCGGGGGCAGTCTCGTACTGAAGCTTTCTTT. Amino acids: CASSPRGQSRTEAFF.

This CDR3 is CARRRNEVVTGRYEQYF. DNA for the CDR3: TGTGCTAGGAGGCGGAATGAGGTCGTAACGGGACGGTACGAGCAGTACTTC. This sequence joins TRBV12-5 and TRBJ2-7; D could derive from TRBD1 or TRBD2 (5 bases each). Trimming removed 9 bases at V and 4 bases at J, with 28 bases between. In germline, CDR1 is LGHNT, CDR2 FRNRAP. CDR3 size: 17 residues.

Note on this clonotype: An end of the junction differs from the germline gene, which may be a read error. The chain carries TRBV27 and TRBJ2-5; a weak D match, TRBD1 (5 bases). Germline V gene sequence: CDR1 MNHEY, CDR2 SMNVEV (reference sequence). CDR3 length equals 14 residues. CDR3: CASSLVDNQETQYF. The DNA of the CDR3 is TGTGCCAGTAGTTTAGTGGACAACCAAGAGACCCAGTACTTC.

This chain links TRBV2 with TRBJ1-4; 8 bases are a match to TRBD1. The CDR3 is 15 residues long. Germline V lookup: CDR1 SNHLY, CDR2 FYNNEI. V dropped 5 bases and J dropped 8; count of bases not matched to a gene: 10. CDR3 coding DNA: TGTGCCAGCAGTCAGAACGGACAGGGAGGCGAAAAACTGTTTTTT. Translated: CASSQNGQGGEKLFF. The whole variable domain, remainder taken from reference TRBV2 and TRBJ1-4, is EPEVTQTPSHQVTQMGQEVILRCVPISNHLYFYWYRQILGQKVEFLVSFYNNEISEKSEIFDDQFSVERPDGSNFTLKIRSTKLEDSAMYFCASSQNGQGGEKLFFGSGTQLSVL.